Listed below are T cell receptor beta chains from one sample, sequenced in a study of cytomegalovirus exposure and HLA in healthy donors. Generated by immunoSEQ multiplex PCR, the TCRdb table keeps only in-frame clones and is missing some. The sample includes 150,000 to 200,000 clones, approximately 80% of them seen just once. Sample: PBMCs. The receptor set was obtained from a boy between 10 and 17 years old in good health and CMV-seronegative. CDR3s include the opening cysteine and the closing phenylalanine or tryptophan. The D gene is left open where the match is weak. Expanded clones get a size class; other rows say once, few or many, or leave the size out.

j_gene: TRBJ1-2
d_gene: TRBD1
abundance: .
v_gene: TRBV14
CDR3aa: CASSPGGLGGGYTF
CDR3nt: TGTGCCAGCAGCCCAGGGGGGCTTGGGGGCGGCTACACCTTC

j_gene: TRBJ2-5
d_gene: .
abundance: .
v_gene: TRBV5-1
CDR3aa: CASSFGGAYQETQYF
CDR3nt: TGCGCCAGCAGCTTCGGAGGAGCCTACCAAGAGACCCAGTACTTC

j_gene: TRBJ2-7
d_gene: .
abundance: .
v_gene: TRBV30
CDR3aa: CAWAGGGSYEQYF
CDR3nt: TGTGCCTGGGCGGGCGGCGGATCCTACGAGCAGTACTTC

j_gene: TRBJ2-7
d_gene: .
abundance: .
v_gene: TRBV2
CDR3aa: CASSPGYEQYF
CDR3nt: TGTGCCAGCAGTCCCGGCTACGAGCAGTACTTC

j_gene: TRBJ1-2
d_gene: .
abundance: .
v_gene: TRBV10-3
CDR3aa: CAISDGSPGKAGYTF
CDR3nt: TGTGCCATCAGTGATGGTTCGCCAGGGAAAGCTGGCTACACCTTC

j_gene: TRBJ2-1
d_gene: .
abundance: .
v_gene: TRBV16
CDR3aa: CASSLLGGRGQYNEQFF
CDR3nt: TGTGCCAGCAGCCTTCTAGGTGGCAGGGGCCAGTACAATGAGCAGTTCTTC

j_gene: TRBJ1-3
d_gene: .
abundance: .
v_gene: TRBV19
CDR3aa: CASSYVNTIYF
CDR3nt: TGTGCCAGTAGCTACGTAAACACCATATATTTT

j_gene: TRBJ1-1
d_gene: TRBD1
abundance: once
v_gene: TRBV6-1
CDR3aa: CASSEEGGYTEAFF
CDR3nt: TGTGCCAGCAGTGAGGAAGGGGGCTACACTGAAGCTTTCTTT

j_gene: TRBJ2-7
d_gene: .
abundance: once
v_gene: TRBV4-3
CDR3aa: CASSREGGTSYEQYF
CDR3nt: TGCGCCAGCAGCCGGGAAGGCGGGACTTCCTACGAGCAGTACTTC

j_gene: TRBJ1-4
d_gene: .
abundance: .
v_gene: TRBV18
CDR3aa: CASNYRGKSNEKLFF
CDR3nt: TGTGCCAGCAACTACCGCGGCAAGAGTAATGAAAAACTGTTTTTT

j_gene: TRBJ1-2
d_gene: TRBD1
abundance: .
v_gene: TRBV5-8
CDR3aa: CASSLAGQGRPDGYTF
CDR3nt: TGTGCCAGCAGCTTGGCCGGACAGGGAAGGCCCGATGGCTACACCTTC

j_gene: TRBJ2-1
d_gene: TRBD2
abundance: .
v_gene: TRBV30
CDR3aa: CAWSKSSGLAGDPYNEQFF
CDR3nt: TGTGCCTGGAGTAAATCTTCCGGACTAGCGGGGGACCCATACAATGAGCAGTTCTTC

j_gene: TRBJ1-4
d_gene: .
abundance: few
v_gene: TRBV19
CDR3aa: CASSPGEQGVTTNEKLFF
CDR3nt: TGTGCCAGTAGTCCCGGTGAACAGGGTGTAACGACTAATGAAAAACTGTTTTTT

j_gene: TRBJ1-5
d_gene: .
abundance: .
v_gene: TRBV30
CDR3aa: CARKKGANQPQHF
CDR3nt: TGTGCCCGTAAAAAAGGGGCGAATCAGCCCCAGCATTTT

j_gene: TRBJ2-7
d_gene: TRBD2
abundance: .
v_gene: TRBV10-1
CDR3aa: CASSGLAVSYEQYF
CDR3nt: TGCGCCAGCAGCGGACTAGCGGTCTCCTACGAGCAGTACTTC

j_gene: TRBJ2-2
d_gene: .
abundance: once
v_gene: TRBV5-4
CDR3aa: CASSYSGIFTGELFF
CDR3nt: TGTGCCAGCAGCTACTCGGGGATTTTCACCGGGGAGCTGTTTTTT

j_gene: TRBJ1-1
d_gene: TRBD1
abundance: few
v_gene: TRBV5-4
CDR3aa: CASSPWTGNTEAFF
CDR3nt: TGTGCCAGCAGCCCTTGGACAGGGAACACTGAAGCTTTCTTT

j_gene: TRBJ1-2
d_gene: TRBD1
abundance: .
v_gene: TRBV9
CDR3aa: CASSNGQGPLNYGYTF
CDR3nt: TGTGCCAGCAGCAACGGACAGGGGCCCCTTAACTATGGCTACACCTTC

j_gene: TRBJ2-7
d_gene: .
abundance: .
v_gene: TRBV11-2
CDR3aa: CASSLDYLVDEQYF
CDR3nt: TGTGCCAGCAGCTTAGACTATTTGGTGGACGAGCAGTACTTC

j_gene: TRBJ2-7
d_gene: .
abundance: once
v_gene: TRBV5-6
CDR3aa: CASSFPTRASYEQYF
CDR3nt: TGTGCCAGCAGCTTCCCGACAAGAGCTTCCTACGAGCAGTACTTC

j_gene: TRBJ2-3
d_gene: TRBD1
abundance: .
v_gene: TRBV7-2
CDR3aa: CASSDRELTNTQYF
CDR3nt: TGTGCCAGCAGCGACAGGGAGTTAACGAATACGCAGTATTTT

j_gene: TRBJ1-1
d_gene: .
abundance: .
v_gene: TRBV6-1
CDR3aa: CASREGITEAFF
CDR3nt: TGTGCCAGCAGGGAGGGGATCACTGAAGCTTTCTTT

j_gene: TRBJ2-3
d_gene: TRBD1
abundance: .
v_gene: TRBV10-3
CDR3aa: CAISWDSQLTDTQYF
CDR3nt: TGTGCCATCAGTTGGGACAGCCAACTCACAGATACGCAGTATTTT

j_gene: TRBJ1-4
d_gene: TRBD1
abundance: .
v_gene: TRBV6-6
CDR3aa: CASSYLDRTTNEKLFF
CDR3nt: TGTGCCAGCAGTTACCTGGACAGGACCACCAATGAAAAACTGTTTTTT

j_gene: TRBJ1-4
d_gene: TRBD1
abundance: once
v_gene: TRBV7-2
CDR3aa: CASSPGQGRDREKLFF
CDR3nt: TGTGCCAGCAGCCCCGGACAGGGCCGGGATCGTGAAAAACTGTTTTTT

j_gene: TRBJ1-5
d_gene: .
abundance: .
v_gene: TRBV4-1
CDR3aa: CASSQEWVTGRGQPQHF
CDR3nt: TGCGCCAGCAGCCAAGAATGGGTAACTGGTCGGGGTCAGCCCCAGCATTTT

j_gene: TRBJ2-2
d_gene: .
abundance: .
v_gene: TRBV14
CDR3aa: CASSQYRESGELFF
CDR3nt: TGTGCCAGCAGCCAATACAGGGAATCAGGGGAGCTGTTTTTT